The 2 T cell receptor beta chains below were found in one sample sequenced in a study of long-term antiretroviral therapy in people with HIV. Sequencing used immunoSEQ v3.0 at survey level. The method was immunoSEQ multiplex PCR; TCRdb's version includes in-frame clones alone and lacks a portion of them. The sample comprises approximately 39,000 clones, over 75% of which are singletons, and over 5% rests with the top ten. The specimen comprised unsorted PBMCs, sampled 1.5 years after starting antiretroviral therapy. The source of these receptors is a man aged 18 to 35 with HIV.

In DNA form, the CDR3 reads TGTGCCAGCAGCTTAGATATCGGATCCATAGGGACCCAGTACTTC. It specifies CASSLDIGSIGTQYF. The chain is built from TRBV7-9 and TRBJ2-5; D gene ambiguous. Trimming took off 1 base at V and 7 bases at J, with 16 bases between the two ends. The CDR3 length is 15 residues. Looked up from germline, CDR1 is SEHNR and CDR2 is FQNEAQ (reference sequence).

V and J are TRBV5-1 and TRBJ2-5; D is ambiguous. V shed 0 bases and J shed 1 base, with 10 bases lying between them. CDR3 size: 15 residues. Germline CDR1 SGHRS, CDR2 YFSETQ. The CDR3 nucleotides read TGCGCCAGCAGCTTGGTCGGGTCGATCCAAGAGACCCAGTACTTC. Translating it yields CASSLVGSIQETQYF.